The 30 T cell receptor beta chains below all came from one sample that was sequenced in a study of shared clonotypes between healthy human individuals. Sequencing was performed with immunoSEQ multiplex PCR; in TCRdb, only in-frame clones are kept and a portion is missing. The repertoire includes around 1.4 million clones, less than 99% of them detected once, and 0.36% sits in the top ten. The material sequenced was naive CD4+ T cells sorted from blood. Sample subset: CD45RA+ positively selected. Receptor source: a man younger than 40 in good health.

The table lists this clone with a count of one. The chain employs TRBV28 and TRBJ1-3; TRBD1 might be the D (5 bases). The CDR3 loop spans 15 amino acids. V was cut by 3 bases and J by 6 bases, with 15 bases left in between. Germline V gene sequence: CDR1 MDHEN, CDR2 SYDVKM. CDR3 DNA: TGTGCCAGCAGTTTTTTCAGGGCCGTGGAAAACACCATATATTTT. Protein: CASSFFRAVENTIYF.

The chain has TRBV9 and TRBJ1-1; D may be TRBD1 (5 bases). This CDR3 is built from 18 residues. The V and J ends lost 4 bases and 1 base respectively, with 23 bases between them. From germline, CDR1 is SGDLS and CDR2 YYNGEE. Here the CDR3 reads CASSPGTFSMWRNTEAFF. The CDR3 nucleotides read TGTGCCAGCAGCCCCGGGACGTTCTCGATGTGGAGGAACACTGAAGCTTTCTTT.

The chain is built from TRBV5-6 and TRBJ1-4, with D perhaps matching TRBD1 (5 bases). Germline values: CDR1 SGHDT, CDR2 YYEEEE. CDR3 length: 13 amino acids. V lost 4 bases and J 7 bases, leaving 11 bases between the germline ends. CDR3 in amino acids: CASSPMGVEKLFF. The CDR3 DNA is TGTGCCAGCAGCCCGATGGGGGTTGAAAAACTGTTTTTT.

The chain is built from TRBV5-6 and TRBJ2-7; 7 nucleotides align to TRBD1. V gave up 5 bases and J gave up 2 bases; unmatched junction bases: 10. CDR1 and CDR2 (germline): SGHDT, YYEEEE. The CDR3 contains 15 residues. In nucleotides, the CDR3 is TGTGCCAGCAGATCCACCCGGGACAGCACCTACGAGCAGTACTTC. The encoded protein is CASRSTRDSTYEQYF.

The V call is TRBV7-9, the J call TRBJ2-7, with D perhaps matching TRBD2 (6 bases). V was cut by 3 bases and J by 0 bases, with 24 bases left in between. The CDR3 is 19 amino acids. Germline lookup yields CDR1 SEHNR and CDR2 FQNEAQ (reference sequence). CDR3 region: CASSLGAGQGYPPSYEQYF. CDR3 in DNA: TGTGCCAGCAGCTTGGGAGCGGGTCAAGGATATCCTCCCTCCTACGAGCAGTACTTC.

This chain connects TRBV5-1 to TRBJ1-1; D is ambiguous. Germline lookup yields CDR1 SGHRS and CDR2 YFSETQ. Trimming removed 0 bases from V and 5 bases from J, with 11 bases in between. The CDR3 has 14 residues. CDR3 in amino acids: CASSLEAGLTEAFF. CDR3 bases: TGCGCCAGCAGCTTGGAGGCAGGTCTAACTGAAGCTTTCTTT. The complete variable domain, with remaining parts taken from reference TRBV5-1 and TRBJ1-1, reads KAGVTQTPRYLIKTRGQQVTLSCSPISGHRSVSWYQQTPGQGLQFLFEYFSETQRNKGNFPGRFSGRQFSNSRSEMNVSTLELGDSALYLCASSLEAGLTEAFFGQGTRLTVV.

The chain has TRBV28 and TRBJ1-5, with D perhaps matching TRBD1 (5 bases). This CDR3 has 15 amino acids. Trimming stripped 5 bases from V and 2 bases from J, with 13 bases between. Germline lookup yields CDR1 MDHEN and CDR2 SYDVKM. CDR3 sequence (DNA): TGTGCCAGCAGTCCCGGGACTCGGGGCAATCAGCCCCAGCATTTT. Protein: CASSPGTRGNQPQHF.

The chain joins TRBV7-8 to TRBJ2-3, with 11 bases that match TRBD2. V shed 5 bases, J shed 4 bases, and the junction held 5 bases outside the gene matches. Germline CDR1 reads SGHVS; CDR2 reads FQNEAQ. This CDR3 spans 15 amino acids. The CDR3 DNA reads TGTGCCAGCAGCATAAGACTAGCGGGGTCAGATACGCAGTATTTT. It yields the protein CASSIRLAGSDTQYF.

The V gene is TRBV5-5, the J gene TRBJ1-1; D not certain. The ends were cut back, 3 bases at V and 0 bases at J, with 15 bases in the middle. This CDR3 spans 16 amino acids. CDR1 and CDR2 from the germline V gene are SGHKS and YYEKEE (reference sequence). CDR3 nucleotides: TGTGCCAGCAGCTCCGATCCGGGCCGATTGAACACTGAAGCTTTCTTT. Residues: CASSSDPGRLNTEAFF.

The chain combines TRBV6-5 with TRBJ1-1, with D hard to call. Between the trimmed V and J ends, which lost 2 bases and 4 bases, there was a span of 8 bases. The CDR3 has 13 residues. The germline V gene encodes CDR1 MNHEY and CDR2 SVGAGI. CDR3 in DNA: TGTGCCAGCAGTTACGGCCGGACCACTGAAGCTTTCTTT. This encodes CASSYGRTTEAFF.

The CDR3 sequence is CASSSRLAGGNIQYF. The CDR3 DNA is TGTGCCAGCAGTTCCAGACTAGCGGGAGGAAACATTCAGTACTTC. This chain connects TRBV6-5 to TRBJ2-4, with TRBD2 matching 13 bases. The CDR3 runs to 15 residues. V was pared by 4 bases and J by 6 bases, with 3 bases of the junction left unmatched. The germline V gene has CDR1 MNHEY and CDR2 SVGAGI.

The rearrangement joins TRBV5-1 to TRBJ2-7; the D is unclear. This CDR3 spans 12 amino acids. Trimming took 0 bases from V and 2 from J, leaving 3 bases between them. CDR1 is SGHRS, CDR2 YFSETQ, per germline. For the CDR3, the DNA is TGCGCCAGCAGCTTGGAAGCCTACGAGCAGTACTTC. This encodes CASSLEAYEQYF.

The chain is built from TRBV5-1 and TRBJ2-7; TRBD2 aligns across 13 bases. J gave up 4 bases and V 2 bases, and 6 bases lay outside the gene matches. Germline lookup yields CDR1 SGHRS and CDR2 YFSETQ. CDR3 length equals 16 residues. CDR3 in DNA: TGCGCCAGCAGCTTCGGGACTAGCGGGACCCCTTACGAGCAGTACTTC. Translating it yields CASSFGTSGTPYEQYF. Looking up the rest from reference TRBV5-1 and TRBJ2-7 gives the full variable domain: KAGVTQTPRYLIKTRGQQVTLSCSPISGHRSVSWYQQTPGQGLQFLFEYFSETQRNKGNFPGRFSGRQFSNSRSEMNVSTLELGDSALYLCASSFGTSGTPYEQYFGPGTRLTVT.

This chain uses TRBV29-1 with TRBJ2-2; 8 bases are a match to TRBD1. This CDR3 has 12 residues. Per the germline V gene, CDR1 is SQVTM and CDR2 is ANQGSEA. Trimming removed 6 bases from V and 7 bases from J; junction bases left unmatched: 4. The CDR3 DNA sequence: TGCAGCGTCACGACAGGGGTCGGGGAGCTGTTTTTT. Translation: CSVTTGVGELFF.

The J gene is TRBJ1-5, the V gene TRBV19; D perhaps matches TRBD1 (6 bases). The CDR3 loop spans 15 amino acids. The germline V and J ends were trimmed by 7 bases and 3 bases, with 16 bases remaining between them. Germline CDR1 is LNHDA and CDR2 is SQIVND (reference sequence). CDR3 amino acids: CASTTGILNNQPQHF. CDR3 nucleotide sequence: TGTGCCAGTACCACAGGGATCCTTAACAATCAGCCCCAGCATTTT.

This clone was picked up one time. The chain combines TRBV12-2 with TRBJ2-2; the table gives TRBD2 as D, unverified against the DNA. TRBV12-2 is a pseudogene. The CDR3 is 19 residues long. The CDR3 DNA reads TGTGCAAGTCGCTTAGCGCGGGAAGGCCCAAGGGGAGGAACCGGGGAGCTGTTTTTT. Encoded protein: CASRLAREGPRGGTGELFF.

This rearrangement joins TRBV5-4 to TRBJ1-1; no clear D. The V gene's germline CDR1 is SGHNT and CDR2 YYREEE (reference sequence). The CDR3 consists of 13 residues. Trimming left V 3 bases short and J 3 bases short, with 9 bases between. Here the CDR3 reads CASSSPPDTEAFF. The CDR3 region has the DNA TGTGCCAGCAGCTCCCCCCCCGACACTGAAGCTTTCTTT.

V usage is TRBV10-3 and J usage is TRBJ2-3; D is ambiguous. Trimming shortened V by 5 bases and J by 0 bases, and 6 bases separated the two germline ends. CDR1 and CDR2 (germline): ENHRY, SYGVKD. This CDR3 region has 13 residues. The CDR3 is CAISTTSTDTQYF. The DNA for the CDR3 is TGTGCCATCAGTACAACTAGCACAGATACGCAGTATTTT.

A remark on this clone: In the same sample, other DNA sequences code for this CDR3. The rearrangement links TRBV5-1 to TRBJ1-2, with 7 bases identical to TRBD1. The CDR3 sequence is 12 residues long. J was trimmed by 8 bases and V by 0 bases; bases with no gene match: 1. Germline CDR1 is SGHRS and CDR2 is YFSETQ. In nucleotides, the CDR3 is TGCGCCAGCAGCTTGGACAGGGGCGGCTACACCTTC. Amino acid sequence: CASSLDRGGYTF.

This clone was counted once. J is TRBJ1-1 and V is TRBV28, with D perhaps TRBD1 (6 bases). The length of the CDR3 is 12 residues. The germline CDR1 and CDR2 sequences are MDHEN and SYDVKM. The V end was cut by 7 bases, the J end by 4 bases, with 10 bases between. CDR3 DNA sequence: TGTGCCAGCATTGAACAGGGCACTGAAGCTTTCTTT. It encodes CASIEQGTEAFF.

About this clone: Different DNA sequences within this sample yield the same CDR3. V and J are TRBV11-3 and TRBJ2-1; the match to TRBD2 covers 11 bases. The junction had 2 bases not matched to a gene; V was cut back by 1 base and J by 6 bases. The germline gives CDR1 SGHNT, CDR2 YENEEA. The CDR3 extends over 15 amino acids. CDR3 nucleotides: TGTGCCAGCAGCTTAGGACTAGCGGGGAGCAATGAGCAGTTCTTC. This sequence encodes CASSLGLAGSNEQFF.

This clone was observed a single time. The V and J genes are TRBV16 and TRBJ2-7; no definite D call. With 0 bases removed from V and 5 bases from J, the gap between germline ends came to 8 bases. Germline values: CDR1 KGHSY, CDR2 FQNENV. This CDR3 has 13 amino acids. The chain's CDR3 is CASSQSRADEQYF. CDR3 nucleotides: TGTGCCAGCAGCCAATCAAGGGCGGACGAGCAGTACTTC.

This chain links TRBV7-2 with TRBJ2-7; TRBD1 might be the D (5 bases). The CDR3 is made up of 12 amino acids. The V end was cut by 1 base, the J end by 5 bases, with 6 bases between. Germline V gene data show CDR1 as SGHTA and CDR2 as FQGNSA. The CDR3 sequence is CASSLGRDEQYF. The CDR3 DNA reads as TGTGCCAGCAGCTTAGGCAGGGACGAGCAGTACTTC.

The rearrangement joins TRBV5-1 to TRBJ2-1; 9 bases fit TRBD2. Germline-derived CDR1 and CDR2 are SGHRS and YFSETQ. The CDR3 is made up of 16 amino acids. Trimming removed 0 bases from V and 5 bases from J; junction bases left unmatched: 6. The CDR3 sequence: CASSLARTSVDNEQFF. As DNA, the CDR3 is TGCGCCAGCAGCTTGGCACGGACTAGCGTAGACAATGAGCAGTTCTTC.

The chain uses TRBV20-1 and TRBJ1-2, with D uncertain. CDR1 and CDR2 (germline): DFQATT, SNEGSKA (reference sequence). This CDR3 region has 10 residues. Trimming removed 6 bases at V and 7 bases at J, with 9 bases between. CDR3 region: CSAEGRGYTF. The CDR3 DNA sequence: TGCAGTGCCGAAGGGCGTGGCTACACCTTC.

As for this clone: The sample carries other DNA sequences with the same CDR3. This chain joins TRBV9 and TRBJ2-2, with unresolved D. Between the trimmed V and J ends, which lost 0 bases and 2 bases, there was a span of 5 bases. The CDR3 spans 14 residues. The germline V gene has CDR1 SGDLS and CDR2 YYNGEE. The CDR3 region has the DNA TGTGCCAGCAGCGTAGACCCTAACACCGGGGAGCTGTTTTTT. It encodes CASSVDPNTGELFF. The variable domain in full, with the rest retrieved from reference TRBV9 and TRBJ2-2, is DSGVTQTPKHLITATGQRVTLRCSPRSGDLSVYWYQQSLDQGLQFLIQYYNGEERAKGNILERFSAQQFPDLHSELNLSSLELGDSALYFCASSVDPNTGELFFGEGSRLTVL.

V gene TRBV18 combines with J gene TRBJ1-1; D not certain. CDR3 length equals 14 residues. Germline CDR1 reads KGHSH; CDR2 reads LQKENI. The V gene lost 6 bases and the J gene lost 1 base, with 12 bases spanning the gap. The CDR3 loop reads CASSIPGGNTEAFF. CDR3 nucleotides: TGTGCCAGCTCCATCCCTGGCGGGAACACTGAAGCTTTCTTT. The entire variable domain, with the rest obtained from reference TRBV18 and TRBJ1-1, is as follows: NAGVMQNPRHLVRRRGQEARLRCSPMKGHSHVYWYRQLPEEGLKFMVYLQKENIIDESGMPKERFSAEFPKEGPSILRIQQVVRGDSAAYFCASSIPGGNTEAFFGQGTRLTVV.

The chain joins TRBV9 to TRBJ2-1; 14 positions agree with TRBD2. Germline V gene lookup returns CDR1 SGDLS and CDR2 YYNGEE. This CDR3 is built from 17 residues. V lost 2 bases and J lost 10; bases outside the gene matches: 11. The CDR3 sequence is CASSVSPGLAGGDEQFF. The CDR3 nucleotides are TGTGCCAGCAGCGTCTCTCCAGGACTAGCGGGAGGCGACGAGCAGTTCTTC.

This clone has a single count. The V call is TRBV19, the J call TRBJ2-6, with 7 nucleotides matching TRBD1. The CDR3 is made up of 17 amino acids. Unmatched junction bases numbered 10, after V lost 8 bases and J lost 0 bases. Germline V gene sequence: CDR1 LNHDA, CDR2 SQIVND (reference sequence). CDR3 region: CASSNRGLISGANVLTF. CDR3 bases: TGTGCCAGTTCTAACAGGGGTCTAATCTCTGGGGCCAACGTCCTGACTTTC.

The V gene is TRBV28, the J gene TRBJ1-5; 8 bases are a match to TRBD1. The CDR3 sequence is 15 residues long. CDR1 is MDHEN, CDR2 SYDVKM, per germline. Trimming at V came to 4 bases and at J to 9 bases, leaving 11 bases not matched to a gene. CDR3 amino acids: CASSSLRTGIAPQHF. The CDR3 DNA reads TGTGCCAGCAGTTCCCTCCGGACAGGGATAGCGCCCCAGCATTTT. Filled out from reference TRBV28 and TRBJ1-5, the complete variable domain reads DVKVTQSSRYLVKRTGEKVFLECVQDMDHENMFWYRQDPGLGLRLIYFSYDVKMKEKGDIPEGYSVSREKKERFSLILESASTNQTSMYLCASSSLRTGIAPQHFGDGTRLSIL.